This TCR beta chain was sequenced during a study of cytomegalovirus exposure and HLA in healthy donors. For this clone: As yet, its antigen is unknown.

Generated by immunoSEQ multiplex PCR, the TCRdb table keeps only in-frame clones and is missing some. The sample contains under 250,000 clones, roughly nine tenths of which appear only once. Germline CDR1 WSHSY, CDR2 SAAADI. The length of the CDR3 is 11 residues. V lost 7 bases and J 7 bases, leaving 8 bases between the germline ends. Overall study findings and caveats: The tendency of first-cohort TCR clusters to co-occur in the 120 or so validation repertoires was identified by a subsequent analysis. Generally TCR sequences proved uncommon, though certain public TCRs appeared in numerous donors.

The source of this sequence is a man aged 18 to 29 in good health and CMV-seropositive. The sample comprised PBMCs. The chain carries TRBV10-2 and TRBJ2-1, with unresolved D. This CDR3 reads CASKVRNEQFF. As DNA, the CDR3 is TGCGCCAGCAAGGTCAGGAATGAGCAGTTCTTC.